The 4 T cell receptor beta chains given below trace back to one sample, sequenced in a study of CD8+ T cells in alopecia areata. Sequencing templates came from extracted RNA that was reverse transcribed into cDNA. Libraries were prepared by immunoSEQ multiplex PCR; TCRdb keeps only in-frame clonotypes and omits some of them. This sample has 150,000 or so clones, with 50% to 75% found just once. Treatment denoted: oral pan-JAK inhibitor, 5-10 mg twice daily. Sequenced material: CD4+ T cells sorted from blood, taken at approximately week 56, from a patient treated with tofacitinib. Receptors originate from a human donor with alopecia areata.

This chain uses TRBV10-3 with TRBJ1-5; D unclear. Germline CDR1 reads ENHRY; CDR2 reads SYGVKD. Trimming took 3 bases from V and 4 from J, leaving 13 bases between them. The CDR3 contains 15 residues. The CDR3 DNA reads TGTGCCATCAGTGACCAGGTGGCGACGAATCAGCCCCAGCATTTT. Protein product: CAISDQVATNQPQHF.

The chain links TRBV7-2 to TRBJ2-5, with 8 nucleotides matching TRBD2. Trimming removed 6 bases from V and 1 base from J; junction bases left unmatched: 4. CDR3 length equals 14 residues. Germline-derived CDR1 and CDR2 are SGHTA and FQGNSA. CDR3 amino acids: CASSRSGGQETQYF. The CDR3 coding sequence is TGTGCCAGCAGTCGGAGCGGGGGCCAAGAGACCCAGTACTTC.

This clone was found once. J is TRBJ1-1 and V is TRBV15; D not resolved. The V gene lost 0 bases and the J gene lost 6 bases, with 5 bases spanning the gap. Germline V gene lookup returns CDR1 LNHNV and CDR2 YYDKDF (reference sequence). This CDR3 is built from 12 residues. The CDR3 bases are TGTGCCACCAGCAGAGATAGGTCTGAAGCTTTCTTT. It yields the protein CATSRDRSEAFF.

The J gene is TRBJ1-2, the V gene TRBV9, with D unresolved. CDR3 length: 14 amino acids. Trimming removed 4 bases at V and 4 bases at J, with 14 bases between. Germline CDR1 and CDR2: SGDLS and YYNGEE. Here the CDR3 DNA reads TGTGCCAGCAGCACATCCGGACGGAGCTATGGCTACACCTTC. This sequence encodes CASSTSGRSYGYTF.